The 17 T cell receptor beta chains below all came from one sample that was sequenced in a study of blood T cell repertoires in COVID-19. The repertoire was sequenced with immunoSEQ multiplex PCR; TCRdb's copy has only in-frame clones and lacks some. The sample carries some 490,000 clones, 88% recorded once. Sequencing was done on a sample of PBMCs or T cells enriched from blood (not recorded which). These receptors originate from a woman aged 55-70 years who had recovered from COVID-19.

The chain combines TRBV18 with TRBJ2-1; D is unclear. Between the trimmed V and J ends, which lost 3 bases and 0 bases, there was a span of 6 bases. Germline V CDR1 and CDR2: KGHSH, LQKENI. The CDR3 extends over 14 amino acids. In DNA, the CDR3 is TGTGCCAGCTCACCTACAAGCTCCTACAATGAGCAGTTCTTC. It is translated as CASSPTSSYNEQFF.

The chain uses TRBV30 and TRBJ1-1; the match to TRBD1 covers 8 bases. This CDR3 spans 14 amino acids. Germline V CDR1 and CDR2: GTSNPN, SVGIG (reference sequence). J gave up 5 bases and V 5 bases, and 10 bases lay outside the gene matches. The CDR3, as DNA: TGTGCCTGGGGGCAGGGGGCGGCGAGGACTGAAGCTTTCTTT. It translates to CAWGQGAARTEAFF.

This clone showed up just a few times. The chain uses TRBV6-5 and TRBJ1-4; the D is unclear. V lost 0 bases to trimming and J lost 8 bases, with 13 bases between them. Per germline, CDR1 MNHEY and CDR2 SVGAGI. This CDR3 is 15 amino acids long. The CDR3 sequence is CASSYSEGLREKLFF. CDR3 bases: TGTGCCAGCAGTTACTCGGAGGGCTTGAGGGAAAAACTGTTTTTT.

V is TRBV18 and J is TRBJ2-2; 7 nucleotides agree with TRBD1. The V gene end was trimmed by 4 bases and the J gene end by 0 bases; junction bases not matched to a gene: 5. The germline CDR1 and CDR2 sequences are KGHSH and LQKENI. This CDR3 contains 16 residues. The DNA of the CDR3 is TGTGCCAGCTCACGAGGACAGGCTGCGAACACCGGGGAGCTGTTTTTT. This gives the protein CASSRGQAANTGELFF.

The rearrangement uses TRBV5-1 and TRBJ2-4; D is possibly TRBD2 (5 bases). Trimming shortened V by 0 bases and J by 8 bases, and 9 bases separated the two germline ends. CDR3 length equals 13 residues. Germline V CDR1 and CDR2: SGHRS, YFSETQ. CDR3: CASSLVAEDIQYF. CDR3 nucleotide sequence: TGCGCCAGCAGCTTGGTGGCGGAGGACATTCAGTACTTC.

This chain links TRBV19 with TRBJ2-7, with D perhaps TRBD1 (6 bases). Germline loops: CDR1 LNHDA, CDR2 SQIVND (reference sequence). The V and J ends lost 1 base and 5 bases respectively, with 9 bases between them. The CDR3 contains 13 residues. CDR3 sequence reads: CASSIGTANEQYF. Here the CDR3 DNA reads TGTGCCAGTAGTATAGGGACAGCAAACGAGCAGTACTTC.

The chain links TRBV12-5 to TRBJ1-5; D not resolved. CDR1 is LGHNT, CDR2 FRNRAP, per germline. V was shortened by 2 bases and J by 3 bases, with 11 bases between the two germline ends. This CDR3 is 15 amino acids long. CDR3 in amino acids: CASGLSSSPNQPQHF. The CDR3, as DNA: TGTGCTAGTGGTTTGTCGAGCTCGCCCAATCAGCCCCAGCATTTT.

J is TRBJ2-2 and V is TRBV9; TRBD2 agrees at 9 bases. Germline assignment: CDR1 SGDLS and CDR2 YYNGEE. The CDR3 is 16 residues long. V trimming: 0 bases; J trimming: 4 bases; junction bases outside the gene matches: 4. CDR3 DNA: TGTGCCAGCAGCGTAGGCGCGGGGGGGCTCACCGGGGAGCTGTTTTTT. Translating it yields CASSVGAGGLTGELFF.

V gene TRBV19 combines with J gene TRBJ1-2; 7 bases agree with TRBD1. J was trimmed by 2 bases and V by 7 bases; bases with no gene match: 13. CDR1 is LNHDA, CDR2 SQIVND, per germline (reference sequence). This CDR3 spans 16 amino acids. CDR3 bases: TGTGCCAGTACCCCTGGGACAGTTCCAGGGAACTATGGCTACACCTTC. It yields the protein CASTPGTVPGNYGYTF.

The sample holds a few counts of this clone. V usage is TRBV10-3 and J usage is TRBJ1-6; D is unresolved. V lost 4 bases and J 6 bases, leaving 10 bases between the germline ends. This CDR3 is 14 amino acids long. Germline CDR1 is ENHRY and CDR2 is SYGVKD. As DNA, the CDR3 is TGTGCCATCAGTGGACAAGGAATTAATTCACCCCTCCACTTT. Amino acid sequence: CAISGQGINSPLHF.

V and J are TRBV6-6 and TRBJ2-1; 8 bases are a match to TRBD2. The germline V gene encodes CDR1 MNHNY and CDR2 SVGAGI (reference sequence). V was clipped by 5 bases and J by 9 bases; unmatched bases: 3. The length of the CDR3 is 12 residues. The CDR3 DNA reads as TGTGCCAGCAGTCGACTAGCGAGTGAGCAGTTCTTC. Residues: CASSRLASEQFF.

The V call is TRBV5-1, the J call TRBJ1-1, with TRBD1 identical over 7 bases. The germline V gene encodes CDR1 SGHRS and CDR2 YFSETQ. CDR3 size: 13 residues. Trimming at V came to 3 bases and at J to 9 bases, leaving 8 bases not matched to a gene. CDR3 sequence reads: CASSYTTGIQAFF. The CDR3 coding sequence is TGCGCCAGCAGCTACACGACAGGGATTCAAGCTTTCTTT.

V gene TRBV29-1 combines with J gene TRBJ1-1, with 8 bases fitting TRBD1. CDR1 SQVTM and CDR2 ANQGSEA come from the germline V gene. Trimming at V came to 0 bases and at J to 11 bases, leaving 8 bases not matched to a gene. The CDR3 has 13 amino acids. This CDR3 reads CSVEDGTGFEAFF. CDR3 in DNA: TGCAGCGTTGAAGACGGGACAGGCTTCGAGGCTTTCTTT. Supplemented by reference TRBV29-1 and TRBJ1-1, the full variable domain reads SAVISQKPSRDICQRGTSLTIQCQVDSQVTMMFWYRQQPGQSLTLIATANQGSEATYESGFVIDKFPISRPNLTFSTLTVSNMSPEDSSIYLCSVEDGTGFEAFFGQGTRLTVV.

The J gene is TRBJ2-5, the V gene TRBV19, with D tentatively TRBD2 (6 bases). V dropped 8 bases and J dropped 4 bases, with 11 bases sitting between them. The germline CDR1 and CDR2 sequences are LNHDA and SQIVND (reference sequence). The CDR3 length is 12 residues. The CDR3 nucleotides read TGTGCCAGTGCAGGAGGGCGAGAGACCCAGTACTTC. Translating gives CASAGGRETQYF.

This clone was detected only a few times. This rearrangement joins TRBV3-1 (or the pseudogene TRBV3-2) to TRBJ1-1; 8 bases are shared with TRBD1. CDR1 and CDR2 from the germline V gene are LGHDT and YNNKEL (reference sequence). Losses at the gene ends were 5 bases for V and 10 bases for J; bases not matched to a gene: 12. This CDR3 region has 14 residues. The CDR3 region has the DNA TGTGCCAGCAGCTTACTACAGGGGGAGTCGGCAGCTTTCTTT. Amino acids: CASSLLQGESAAFF.

This clone was counted a single time. The chain employs TRBV12-5 and TRBJ1-2; possible D gene TRBD1, 6 bases. Germline V gene sequence: CDR1 LGHNT, CDR2 FRNRAP. This CDR3 is 14 amino acids long. The V and J ends lost 3 bases and 4 bases respectively, with 12 bases between them. CDR3 nucleotide sequence: TGTGCTAGTGGTTTAGAAGGACAGCGCTATGGCTACACCTTC. Encoded protein: CASGLEGQRYGYTF.

The CDR3 region is CASSLDPRSAGKNIQYF. The CDR3 bases are TGTGCCAGCAGCTTAGACCCCAGGAGCGCGGGCAAAAACATTCAGTACTTC. V and J are TRBV11-2 and TRBJ2-4; D possibly corresponds to TRBD2 (5 bases). Deletions cut 0 bases from V and 3 bases from J, with 15 bases between. Looked up from germline, CDR1 is SGHAT and CDR2 is FQNNGV. The CDR3 has 17 amino acids.